One and the same sample provided the 16 T cell receptor beta chains below, sequenced in a study of CD8+CD57+ T cells in acquired aplastic anemia. Whoever was chosen for sequencing had shown CD8+CD57+ cell expansion by flow cytometry. Genomic DNA provided the template from which TCR beta VDJ and CDR3 profiles were obtained. TCRdb re-derived calls from the reads in MiXCR, one entry per CDR3 protein. Altogether approximately 300,000 distinct CDR3 sequences are present, 56% being singletons, with the ten largest covering 1.3%. Sample: sorted CD4+, CD8+, or CD8+CD57+ T cells (not recorded which) from PBMCs. The receptors come from a human donor with aplastic anemia.

V gene TRBV5-6 combines with J gene TRBJ1-6, with TRBD1 matching over 9 bases. Trimming cost V 7 bases and J 10 bases; bases outside gene matches: 6. The CDR3 totals 13 residues. Germline V lookup: CDR1 SGHDT, CDR2 YYEEEE. The chain's CDR3 is CASGDRVESPLHF. CDR3 nucleotides: TGTGCCAGCGGGGACAGGGTCGAGTCACCCCTCCACTTT.

Comment on this clonotype: Since no conserved phenylalanine or tryptophan closes the CDR3, a read error is the likely cause. The chain joins TRBV12-3 or TRBV12-4 to TRBJ2-7; 7 nucleotides match TRBD2. The CDR3 runs 13 residues. J was trimmed by 5 bases and V by 6 bases; bases with no gene match: 7. This chain's CDR3 is CASSFGEGDEQYL. The CDR3, as DNA: TGTGCCAGCAGCTTCGGGGAGGGTGACGAGCAGTACCTC.

This chain connects TRBV12-3 or TRBV12-4 to TRBJ1-5, with D tentatively TRBD1 (6 bases). With 8 bases removed from V and 5 bases from J, the gap between germline ends came to 10 bases. CDR3 length equals 12 residues. The chain's CDR3 is CASQGGYQPQHF. DNA for the CDR3: TGTGCCAGCCAAGGGGGGTATCAGCCCCAGCATTTT.

This clonotype was seen more than once but under ten times. This chain joins TRBV6-1 and TRBJ2-7; a possible D gene is TRBD2 (6 bases). Deletions cut 2 bases from V and 3 bases from J, with 14 bases between. The germline CDR1 and CDR2 sequences are MNHNS and SASEGT. The CDR3 loop spans 15 amino acids. The CDR3 is CASSEQAGAYYEQYF. In nucleotides, the CDR3 is TGTGCCAGCAGTGAACAAGCGGGTGCATACTACGAGCAGTACTTC.

This clonotype was counted ten times or more. This rearrangement joins TRBV9 to TRBJ2-1; TRBD2 aligns across 13 bases. CDR1 and CDR2 from the germline V gene are SGDLS and YYNGEE. J was trimmed by 14 bases and V by 1 base; bases with no gene match: 6. This CDR3 is built from 14 residues. The CDR3 DNA reads as TGTGCCAGCAGCGTAAGGACTAGCGGGAGCCAGGAGTTCTTC. It specifies CASSVRTSGSQEFF.

This rearrangement joins TRBV7-2 to TRBJ1-2, with D tentatively TRBD1 (6 bases). This CDR3 spans 14 amino acids. V was shortened by 1 base and J by 2 bases, with 8 bases between the two germline ends. CDR1 is SGHTA and CDR2 is FQGNSA in the germline V gene. Here the CDR3 DNA reads TGTGCCAGCAGCTTAGACAGGGCCAACTATGGCTACACCTTC. Encoded protein: CASSLDRANYGYTF.

The chain carries TRBV7-8 and TRBJ2-3; possibly TRBD1 for D (5 bases). Germline values: CDR1 SGHVS, CDR2 FQNEAQ. The CDR3 extends over 13 amino acids. V was cut by 8 bases and J by 0 bases, with 9 bases left in between. CDR3 protein: CASGAESTDTQYF. In nucleotides, the CDR3 is TGTGCCAGCGGGGCAGAGAGCACAGATACGCAGTATTTT.

The chain joins TRBV7-3 to TRBJ2-2; the D gene is possibly TRBD2 (6 bases). In germline, CDR1 is SGHTA, CDR2 FQGTGA. The V end lost 4 bases, the J end lost 6 bases, and 12 bases lay between the germline ends. There are 14 residues in the CDR3. CDR3 sequence (DNA): TGTGCCAGCAGCTATCTGGGGGGATCCGGGGAGCTGTTTTTT. This translates into CASSYLGGSGELFF.

CDR3 residues: CASSQGARGYGYTF. The CDR3 region has the DNA TGTGCCAGCAGTCAGGGGGCGCGAGGGTATGGCTACACCTTC. The rearrangement links TRBV7-8 to TRBJ1-2, with 8 bases identical to TRBD1. Germline CDR1 and CDR2: SGHVS and FQNEAQ. This CDR3 has 14 residues. V lost 6 bases to trimming and J lost 5 bases; unmatched junction nucleotides: 8.

On this clonotype: A read error may be the cause here, since a much bigger clone is one base away. This chain connects TRBV6-1 to TRBJ1-4; 7 bases match TRBD1. The germline CDR1 and CDR2 sequences are MNHNS and SASEGT. This CDR3 has 16 amino acids. CDR3 DNA: TGTGCCTCTATGGCCAACAGGGGATGGACTAGTGAAAAACTGTTTTTT. Amino acids: CASMANRGWTSEKLFF.

This rearrangement joins TRBV7-3 to TRBJ1-1; 9 bases are a match to TRBD1. CDR3 size: 13 residues. CDR1 is SGHTA and CDR2 is FQGTGA in the germline V gene. V lost 4 bases, J lost 8 bases, and 5 bases stayed unmatched. CDR3 bases: TGTGCCAGCAGCTCCCCTGGGACAGGGGAAGCTTTCTTT. This encodes CASSSPGTGEAFF.

This clonotype is labeled medium-sized. The rearrangement links TRBV20-1 to TRBJ2-6; D is undetermined. Between the trimmed V and J ends, which lost 6 bases and 4 bases, there was a span of 10 bases. Germline V lookup: CDR1 DFQATT, CDR2 SNEGSKA (reference sequence). This CDR3 spans 13 amino acids. CDR3 loop: CSAPDDGANVLTF. The DNA for the CDR3 is TGCAGTGCCCCAGACGACGGGGCCAACGTCCTGACTTTC.

The chain is built from TRBV20-1 and TRBJ2-7, with TRBD2 matching over 8 bases. Germline-derived CDR1 and CDR2 are DFQATT and SNEGSKA (reference sequence). After removal of 4 bases from V and 0 bases from J, the junction contained 5 bases not matched to a gene. The CDR3 length is 14 residues. CDR3 amino acids: CSANGGANSYEQYF. CDR3 nucleotide sequence: TGCAGTGCTAACGGGGGGGCCAACTCCTACGAGCAGTACTTC.

Many counts were recorded for this clonotype. The chain employs TRBV6-5 and TRBJ1-2, with 9 bases that match TRBD1. J was trimmed by 4 bases and V by 10 bases; bases with no gene match: 7. The CDR3 has 13 amino acids. Per germline, CDR1 MNHEY and CDR2 SVGAGI. CDR3 amino acids: CATKPTGGYGYTF. CDR3 sequence (DNA): TGTGCCACCAAACCGACAGGGGGCTATGGCTACACCTTC.

The gene calls are TRBV7-8 and TRBJ2-2; no definite D call. The germline gives CDR1 SGHVS, CDR2 FQNEAQ. The CDR3 length is 13 residues. Trimming took 3 bases from V and 2 from J, leaving 4 bases between them. For the CDR3, the DNA is TGTGCCAGCAGCTTCGTTAACACCGGGGAGCTGTTTTTT. Its translation is CASSFVNTGELFF.

The chain combines TRBV7-2 with TRBJ2-3; 7 bases are a match to TRBD2. The CDR3 covers 17 residues. V lost 3 bases, J lost 2 bases, and 11 bases stayed unmatched. The V gene's germline CDR1 is SGHTA and CDR2 FQGNSA. The CDR3 DNA reads TGTGCCAGCAGCTTGGTGCGGAGGGGAGGGACCACAGATACGCAGTATTTT. Its translation: CASSLVRRGGTTDTQYF.